The clone carrying this TCR beta chain was recorded once. What it binds is unknown. The CDR3 totals 13 residues. Trimming cost V 0 bases and J 11 bases; bases outside gene matches: 5. Germline V gene lookup returns CDR1 MGHRA and CDR2 YSYEKL. This sample stems from a study of cytomegalovirus exposure and HLA in healthy donors. Overall study findings and caveats: TCR beta V segments were, for the most part, productive about 87% or about 30% of the time in an earlier analysis.

PCR used 60 Vbeta primers and 13 Jbeta primers. TCRdb's table, derived via immunoSEQ multiplex PCR, lists solely in-frame clones and lacks some. The repertoire holds some 220,000 clones, with around 89% as singletons. This receptor was obtained from a woman younger than 30 in good health and CMV-seronegative. The sample was PBMCs. The rearrangement joins TRBV4-1 to TRBJ2-7; 9 positions match TRBD1. The CDR3 DNA sequence: TGCGCCAGCAGCCAAGATCAGTGGACAGGGGAGTACTTC. Translating it yields CASSQDQWTGEYF.